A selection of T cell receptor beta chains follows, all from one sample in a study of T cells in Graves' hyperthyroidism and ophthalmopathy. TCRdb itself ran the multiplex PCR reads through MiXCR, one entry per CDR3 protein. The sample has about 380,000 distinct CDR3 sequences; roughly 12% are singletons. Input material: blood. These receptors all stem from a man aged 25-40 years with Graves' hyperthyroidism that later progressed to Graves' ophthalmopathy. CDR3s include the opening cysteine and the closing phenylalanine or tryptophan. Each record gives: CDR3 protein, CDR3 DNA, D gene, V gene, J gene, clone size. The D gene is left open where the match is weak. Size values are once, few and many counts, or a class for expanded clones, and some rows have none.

CDR3: CASLGHNQETQYF
DNA: TGTGCCAGCTTAGGTCACAACCAAGAGACCCAGTACTTC
D: .
V: TRBV6-1
J: TRBJ2-5
size: many

CDR3: CSARDRASGGAFYNEQFF
DNA: TGCAGTGCTAGAGATCGAGCTAGCGGGGGGGCCTTCTACAATGAGCAGTTCTTC
D: TRBD2
V: TRBV20-1
J: TRBJ2-1
size: many

CDR3: CASSLAGNGGELFF
DNA: TGTGCCAGCAGTCTAGCGGGGAACGGCGGGGAGCTGTTTTTT
D: TRBD2
V: TRBV2
J: TRBJ2-2
size: many

CDR3: CSVEDHGGSTDTQYF
DNA: TGCAGCGTTGAAGATCATGGGGGCAGCACAGATACGCAGTATTTT
D: .
V: TRBV29-1
J: TRBJ2-3
size: few

CDR3: CASSLGGALTDTQYF
DNA: TGTGCCAGCAGCTTGGGGGGGGCCCTCACAGATACGCAGTATTTT
D: .
V: TRBV7-9
J: TRBJ2-3
size: .

CDR3: CASTQDRVTDTQYF
DNA: TGTGCCAGCACCCAGGACAGGGTAACAGATACGCAGTATTTT
D: TRBD1
V: TRBV6-1
J: TRBJ2-3
size: .

CDR3: CASSFMSAHNEKLFF
DNA: TGTGCCAGCAGCTTTATGTCAGCACATAATGAAAAACTGTTTTTT
D: .
V: TRBV5-6
J: TRBJ1-4
size: .

CDR3: CAWSVDGKPYGYTF
DNA: TGTGCCTGGAGTGTAGACGGGAAGCCTTATGGCTACACCTTC
D: .
V: TRBV30
J: TRBJ1-2
size: .

CDR3: CASSPWTGGVGYTF
DNA: TGTGCCAGCAGTCCTTGGACGGGCGGGGTTGGCTACACCTTC
D: .
V: TRBV27
J: TRBJ1-2
size: many

CDR3: CATGYLSPYEQYF
DNA: TGTGCCACCGGGTACCTTTCACCCTACGAGCAGTACTTC
D: .
V: TRBV27
J: TRBJ2-7
size: many

CDR3: CASSLGTDNEQFF
DNA: TGCGCCAGCAGCTTGGGGACAGACAATGAGCAGTTCTTC
D: .
V: TRBV5-1
J: TRBJ2-1
size: .

CDR3: CASSPRDRNTIYF
DNA: TGTGCCAGCTCACCAAGGGACAGAAACACCATATATTTT
D: .
V: TRBV18
J: TRBJ1-3
size: few

CDR3: CAWSVRFGLNEQFF
DNA: TGTGCCTGGAGTGTCAGATTTGGGCTCAATGAGCAGTTCTTC
D: .
V: TRBV30
J: TRBJ2-1
size: few

CDR3: CASSFGAGNEQYF
DNA: TGTGCCAGCAGTTTTGGGGCAGGCAACGAGCAGTACTTC
D: .
V: TRBV12-3/TRBV12-4
J: TRBJ2-7
size: many

CDR3: CASSTDRVAEQFF
DNA: TGTGCCAGCAGCACGGACAGGGTCGCGGAGCAGTTCTTC
D: TRBD1
V: TRBV7-3
J: TRBJ2-1
size: few

CDR3: CASSSPGGEQETQYF
DNA: TGTGCTAGCAGTTCCCCAGGAGGAGAACAAGAGACCCAGTACTTC
D: .
V: TRBV7-7
J: TRBJ2-5
size: many

CDR3: CASSRRGVSYEQYF
DNA: TGTGCCAGTAGCCGCAGGGGGGTGTCCTACGAGCAGTACTTC
D: .
V: TRBV19
J: TRBJ2-7
size: .

CDR3: CASSVDEQFF
DNA: TGTGCCAGCAGCGTTGATGAGCAGTTCTTC
D: .
V: TRBV7-9
J: TRBJ2-1
size: many

CDR3: CASRPAGGYGYTF
DNA: TGTGCCAGCAGGCCTGCAGGGGGCTATGGCTACACCTTC
D: TRBD1
V: TRBV28
J: TRBJ1-2
size: few

CDR3: CSATGEPYEQYF
DNA: TGCAGCGCCACAGGGGAACCCTACGAGCAGTACTTC
D: TRBD1
V: TRBV29-1
J: TRBJ2-7
size: .

CDR3: CATSRGTQETQYF
DNA: TGTGCCACCTCGAGGGGGACCCAAGAGACCCAGTACTTC
D: .
V: TRBV7-6
J: TRBJ2-5
size: many

CDR3: CASSQDPGVIFYNEQFF
DNA: TGTGCCAGCAGCCAAGATCCCGGGGTGATCTTCTACAATGAGCAGTTCTTC
D: .
V: TRBV4-2
J: TRBJ2-1
size: .

CDR3: CASSQAPRGLGNQPQHF
DNA: TGTGCCAGCAGTCAAGCACCCAGGGGGCTAGGGAATCAGCCCCAGCATTTT
D: TRBD1
V: TRBV28
J: TRBJ1-5
size: many

CDR3: CASSYSPVKRNEQFF
DNA: TGTGCCAGCAGTTATTCCCCGGTAAAGAGGAATGAGCAGTTCTTC
D: .
V: TRBV6-5
J: TRBJ2-1
size: few

CDR3: CASSRTTSTNEKLFF
DNA: TGTGCCAGCAGTAGGACAACTTCAACTAATGAAAAACTGTTTTTT
D: .
V: TRBV6-1
J: TRBJ1-4
size: .

CDR3: CASSLDPRGGNIQYF
DNA: TGTGCCAGCTCACTAGATCCCAGGGGTGGAAACATTCAGTACTTC
D: .
V: TRBV18
J: TRBJ2-4
size: many

CDR3: CASSPTYRGVAYEQYF
DNA: TGTGCCAGCAGCCCGACCTACAGGGGGGTTGCCTACGAGCAGTACTTC
D: TRBD1
V: TRBV7-2
J: TRBJ2-7
size: many

CDR3: CASSEGRRNQPQHF
DNA: TGTGCCAGTAGTGAGGGGAGAAGAAATCAGCCCCAGCATTTT
D: .
V: TRBV19
J: TRBJ1-5
size: .

CDR3: CASSQLMSSYEQYF
DNA: TGCGCCAGCAGCCAATTGATGAGCTCCTACGAGCAGTACTTC
D: .
V: TRBV4-1
J: TRBJ2-7
size: .

CDR3: CSAPGRSRPNYGYTF
DNA: TGCAGTGCCCCCGGCCGGAGTCGTCCTAACTATGGCTACACCTTC
D: .
V: TRBV20-1
J: TRBJ1-2
size: .

CDR3: CASSHPLADTQYF
DNA: TGCGCCAGCAGCCACCCTCTAGCAGATACGCAGTATTTT
D: .
V: TRBV4-1
J: TRBJ2-3
size: few

CDR3: CASSMEGAFSTEAFF
DNA: TGTGCCAGTAGTATGGAGGGGGCGTTTAGCACTGAAGCTTTCTTT
D: TRBD1
V: TRBV19
J: TRBJ1-1
size: many

CDR3: CASSQPGYRETQYF
DNA: TGCGCCAGCAGCCAACCAGGGTACCGGGAGACCCAGTACTTC
D: .
V: TRBV4-1
J: TRBJ2-5
size: .